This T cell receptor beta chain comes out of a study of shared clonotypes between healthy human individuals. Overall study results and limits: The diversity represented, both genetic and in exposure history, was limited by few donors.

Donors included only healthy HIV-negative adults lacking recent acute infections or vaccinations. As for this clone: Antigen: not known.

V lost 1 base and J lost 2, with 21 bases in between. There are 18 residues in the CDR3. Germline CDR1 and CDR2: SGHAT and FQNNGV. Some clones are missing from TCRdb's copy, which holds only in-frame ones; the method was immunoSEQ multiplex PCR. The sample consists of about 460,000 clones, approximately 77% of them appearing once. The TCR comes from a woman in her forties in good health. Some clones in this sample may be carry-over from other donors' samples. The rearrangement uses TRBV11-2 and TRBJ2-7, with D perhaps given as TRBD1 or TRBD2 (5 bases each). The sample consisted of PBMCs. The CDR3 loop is CASSLVFPRDGWAYEQYF. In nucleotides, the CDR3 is TGTGCCAGCAGCTTAGTTTTCCCACGGGACGGATGGGCCTACGAGCAGTACTTC.